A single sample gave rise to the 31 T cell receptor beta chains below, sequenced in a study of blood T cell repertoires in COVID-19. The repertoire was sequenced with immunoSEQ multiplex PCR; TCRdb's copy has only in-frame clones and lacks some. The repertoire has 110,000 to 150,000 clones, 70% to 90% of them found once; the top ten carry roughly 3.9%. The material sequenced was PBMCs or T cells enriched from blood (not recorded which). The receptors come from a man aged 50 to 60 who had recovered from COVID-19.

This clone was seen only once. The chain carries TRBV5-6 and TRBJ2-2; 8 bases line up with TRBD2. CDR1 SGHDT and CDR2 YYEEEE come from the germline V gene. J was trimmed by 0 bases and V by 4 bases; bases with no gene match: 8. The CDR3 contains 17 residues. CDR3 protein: CASSPRAGGANTGELFF. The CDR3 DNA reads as TGTGCCAGCAGCCCTCGTGCGGGGGGCGCGAACACCGGGGAGCTGTTTTTT.

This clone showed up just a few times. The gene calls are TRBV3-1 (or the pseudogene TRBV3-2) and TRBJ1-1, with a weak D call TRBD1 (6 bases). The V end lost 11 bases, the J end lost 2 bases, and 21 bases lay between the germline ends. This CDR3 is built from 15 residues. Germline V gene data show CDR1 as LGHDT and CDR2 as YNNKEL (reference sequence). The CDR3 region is CAVGADRRSNTEAFF. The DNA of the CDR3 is TGTGCCGTCGGGGCGGACAGACGATCCAACACTGAAGCTTTCTTT.

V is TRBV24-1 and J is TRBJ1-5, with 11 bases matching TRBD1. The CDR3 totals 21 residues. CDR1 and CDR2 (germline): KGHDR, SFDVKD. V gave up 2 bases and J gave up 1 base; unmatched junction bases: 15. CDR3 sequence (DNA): TGTGCCACCAGTGATTCCTCGACCTCCGGGACAGGGGGTAGGAGCAATCAGCCCCAGCATTTT. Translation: CATSDSSTSGTGGRSNQPQHF.

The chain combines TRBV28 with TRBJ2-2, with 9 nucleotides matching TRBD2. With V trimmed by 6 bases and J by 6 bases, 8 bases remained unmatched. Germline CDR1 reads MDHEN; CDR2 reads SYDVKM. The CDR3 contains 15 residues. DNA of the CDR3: TGTGCCAGCAGAAGGCGGGGGGGCGTTTCCGGGGAGCTGTTTTTT. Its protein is CASRRRGGVSGELFF.

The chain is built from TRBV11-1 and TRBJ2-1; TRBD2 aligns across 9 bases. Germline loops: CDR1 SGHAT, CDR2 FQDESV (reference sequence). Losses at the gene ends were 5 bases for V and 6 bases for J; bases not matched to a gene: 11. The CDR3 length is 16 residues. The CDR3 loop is CASSDPTAGGGNEQFF. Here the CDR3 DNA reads TGTGCCAGCAGCGACCCCACGGCGGGAGGGGGCAATGAGCAGTTCTTC.

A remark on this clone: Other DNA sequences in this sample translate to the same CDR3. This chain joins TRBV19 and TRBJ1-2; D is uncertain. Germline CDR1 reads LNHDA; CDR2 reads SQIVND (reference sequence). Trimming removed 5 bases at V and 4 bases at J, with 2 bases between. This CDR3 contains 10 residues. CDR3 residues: CASSRYGYTF. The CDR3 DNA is TGTGCCAGTAGTCGCTATGGCTACACCTTC.

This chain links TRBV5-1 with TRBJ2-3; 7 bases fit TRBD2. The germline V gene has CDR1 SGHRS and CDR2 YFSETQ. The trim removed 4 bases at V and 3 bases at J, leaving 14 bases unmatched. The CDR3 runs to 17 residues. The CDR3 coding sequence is TGCGCCAGCAGCCCTAGACTAGCAGGGCTTGGGACAGATACGCAGTATTTT. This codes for CASSPRLAGLGTDTQYF.

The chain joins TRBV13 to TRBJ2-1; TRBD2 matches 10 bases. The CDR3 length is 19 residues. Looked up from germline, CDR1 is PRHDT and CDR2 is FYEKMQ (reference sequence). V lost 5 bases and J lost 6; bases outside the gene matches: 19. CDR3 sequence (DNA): TGTGCCAGCAGCCCGGGGGTTAGCGGGAGGTTGAGGGGGTCCAATGAGCAGTTCTTC. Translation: CASSPGVSGRLRGSNEQFF.

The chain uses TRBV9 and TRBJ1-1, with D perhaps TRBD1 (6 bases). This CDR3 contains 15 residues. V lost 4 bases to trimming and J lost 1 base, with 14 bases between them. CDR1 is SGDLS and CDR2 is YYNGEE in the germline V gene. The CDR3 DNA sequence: TGTGCCAGCAGCCCCACGACAGGCCAGAACACTGAAGCTTTCTTT. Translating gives CASSPTTGQNTEAFF.

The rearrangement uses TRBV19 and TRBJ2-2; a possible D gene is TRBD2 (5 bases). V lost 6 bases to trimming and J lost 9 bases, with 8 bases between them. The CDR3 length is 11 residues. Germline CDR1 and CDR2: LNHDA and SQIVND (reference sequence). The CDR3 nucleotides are TGTGCCAGTAGGGACTTTTGGGAGCTGTTTTTT. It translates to CASRDFWELFF.

The CDR3 sequence is CASRSTGSHYGYTF. The CDR3 DNA follows: TGTGCCAGCAGATCAACGGGATCCCACTATGGCTACACCTTC. The chain recombines TRBV5-6 with TRBJ1-2; D unresolved. The CDR3 has 14 amino acids. V lost 5 bases, J lost 3 bases, and 14 bases lay in between. The germline gives CDR1 SGHDT, CDR2 YYEEEE.

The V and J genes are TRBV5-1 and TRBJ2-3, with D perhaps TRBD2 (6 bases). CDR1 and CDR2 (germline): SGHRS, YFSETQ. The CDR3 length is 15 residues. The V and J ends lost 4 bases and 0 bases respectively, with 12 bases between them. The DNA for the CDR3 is TGCGCCAGCAGCCTGACGGGGGAGAGCACAGATACGCAGTATTTT. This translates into CASSLTGESTDTQYF.

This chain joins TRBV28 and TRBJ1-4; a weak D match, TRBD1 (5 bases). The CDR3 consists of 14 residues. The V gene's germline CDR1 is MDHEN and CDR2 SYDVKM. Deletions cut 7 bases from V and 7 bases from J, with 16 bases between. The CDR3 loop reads CASTQGGEGEKLFF. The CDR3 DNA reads TGTGCCAGCACCCAGGGAGGGGAGGGTGAAAAACTGTTTTTT. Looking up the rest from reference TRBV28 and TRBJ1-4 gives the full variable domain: DVKVTQSSRYLVKRTGEKVFLECVQDMDHENMFWYRQDPGLGLRLIYFSYDVKMKEKGDIPEGYSVSREKKERFSLILESASTNQTSMYLCASTQGGEGEKLFFGSGTQLSVL.

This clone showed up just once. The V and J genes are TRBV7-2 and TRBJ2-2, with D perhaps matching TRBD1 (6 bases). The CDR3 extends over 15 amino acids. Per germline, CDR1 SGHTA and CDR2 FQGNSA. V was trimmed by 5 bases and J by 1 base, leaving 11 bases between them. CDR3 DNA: TGTGCCAGCAGCCCGTGGACAGTGAACACCGGGGAGCTGTTTTTT. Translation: CASSPWTVNTGELFF.

CDR3 bases: TGTGCCAGCAGTTTAGAGGTAAAAGGTGAAAAACTGTTTTTT. It encodes CASSLEVKGEKLFF. V gene TRBV28 combines with J gene TRBJ1-4; D gene unclear. The CDR3 sequence is 14 residues long. The V and J ends lost 2 bases and 7 bases respectively, with 11 bases between them. CDR1 is MDHEN, CDR2 SYDVKM, per germline.

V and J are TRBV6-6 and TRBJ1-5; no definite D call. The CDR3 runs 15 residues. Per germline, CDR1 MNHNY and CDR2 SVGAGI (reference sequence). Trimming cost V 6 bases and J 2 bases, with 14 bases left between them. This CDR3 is CASRPTHGGNQPQHF. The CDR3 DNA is TGTGCCAGCAGACCGACCCATGGAGGCAATCAGCCCCAGCATTTT.

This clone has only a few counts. The CDR3 sequence: CASSPGLGGPGNTGELFF. CDR3 DNA sequence: TGCGCCAGCAGCCCCGGTCTGGGGGGGCCGGGAAACACCGGGGAGCTGTTTTTT. The chain carries TRBV4-1 and TRBJ2-2; the D gene is possibly TRBD2 (7 bases). Germline V gene sequence: CDR1 MGHRA, CDR2 YSYEKL. The ends were cut back, 4 bases at V and 2 bases at J, with 20 bases in the middle. This CDR3 has 18 residues.

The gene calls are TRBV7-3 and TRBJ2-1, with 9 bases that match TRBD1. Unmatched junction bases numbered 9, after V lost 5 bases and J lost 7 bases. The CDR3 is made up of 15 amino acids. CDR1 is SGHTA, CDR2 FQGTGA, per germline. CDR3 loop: CASSLGQGMDNEQFF. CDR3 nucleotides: TGTGCCAGCAGCCTAGGACAGGGGATGGATAATGAGCAGTTCTTC. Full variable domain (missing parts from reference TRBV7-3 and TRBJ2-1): GAGVSQTPSNKVTEKGKYVELRCDPISGHTALYWYRQSLGQGPEFLIYFQGTGAADDSGLPNDRFFAVRPEGSVSTLKIQRTERGDSAVYLCASSLGQGMDNEQFFGPGTRLTVL.

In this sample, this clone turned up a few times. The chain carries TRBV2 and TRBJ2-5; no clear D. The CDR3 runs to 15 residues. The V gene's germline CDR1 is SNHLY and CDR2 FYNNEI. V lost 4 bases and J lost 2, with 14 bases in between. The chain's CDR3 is CASSGAGSNQETQYF. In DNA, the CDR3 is TGTGCCAGCAGTGGGGCAGGTAGTAATCAAGAGACCCAGTACTTC.

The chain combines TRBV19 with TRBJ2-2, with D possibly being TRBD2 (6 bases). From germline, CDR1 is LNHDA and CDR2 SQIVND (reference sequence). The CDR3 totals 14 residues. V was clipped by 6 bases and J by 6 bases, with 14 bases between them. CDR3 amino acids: CASSARTGAGELFF. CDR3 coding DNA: TGTGCCAGTAGCGCCCGCACGGGAGCCGGGGAGCTGTTTTTT.

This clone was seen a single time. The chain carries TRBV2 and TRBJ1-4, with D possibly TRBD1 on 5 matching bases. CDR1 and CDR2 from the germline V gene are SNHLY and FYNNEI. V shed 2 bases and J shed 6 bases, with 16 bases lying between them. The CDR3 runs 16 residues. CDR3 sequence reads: CASSELGEAGDEKLFF. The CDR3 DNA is TGTGCCAGCAGTGAATTAGGGGAAGCGGGGGATGAAAAACTGTTTTTT. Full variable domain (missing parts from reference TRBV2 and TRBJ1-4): EPEVTQTPSHQVTQMGQEVILRCVPISNHLYFYWYRQILGQKVEFLVSFYNNEISEKSEIFDDQFSVERPDGSNFTLKIRSTKLEDSAMYFCASSELGEAGDEKLFFGSGTQLSVL.

The chain's CDR3 is CASSLDTANEKLFF. The CDR3, as DNA: TGTGCCAGCAGCTTGGACACCGCAAATGAAAAACTGTTTTTT. This chain uses TRBV7-9 with TRBJ1-4; D possibly corresponds to TRBD1 (5 bases). V was cut by 3 bases and J by 5 bases, with 10 bases left in between. Germline CDR1 and CDR2: SEHNR and FQNEAQ (reference sequence). CDR3 length equals 14 residues.

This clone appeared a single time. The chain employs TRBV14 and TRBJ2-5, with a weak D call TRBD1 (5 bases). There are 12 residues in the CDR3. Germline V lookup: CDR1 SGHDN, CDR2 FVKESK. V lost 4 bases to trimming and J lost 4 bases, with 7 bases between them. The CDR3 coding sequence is TGTGCCAGCAGCCGACAGTTAGAGACCCAGTACTTC. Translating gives CASSRQLETQYF.

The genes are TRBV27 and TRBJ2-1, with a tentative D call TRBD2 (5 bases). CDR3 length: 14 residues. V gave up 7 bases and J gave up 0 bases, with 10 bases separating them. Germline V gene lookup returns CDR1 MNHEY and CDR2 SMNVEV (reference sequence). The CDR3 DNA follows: TGTGCCAGCACTAGAGGGAGCTCCTACAATGAGCAGTTCTTC. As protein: CASTRGSSYNEQFF.

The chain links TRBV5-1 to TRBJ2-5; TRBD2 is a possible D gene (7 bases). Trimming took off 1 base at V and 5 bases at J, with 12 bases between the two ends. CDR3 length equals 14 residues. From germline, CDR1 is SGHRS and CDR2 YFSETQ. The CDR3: CASSLRGAGETQYF. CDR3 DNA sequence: TGCGCCAGCAGCTTGCGGGGGGCCGGGGAGACCCAGTACTTC.

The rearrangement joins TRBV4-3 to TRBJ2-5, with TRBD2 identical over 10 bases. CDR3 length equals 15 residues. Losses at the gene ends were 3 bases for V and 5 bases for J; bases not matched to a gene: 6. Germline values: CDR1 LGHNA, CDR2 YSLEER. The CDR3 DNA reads TGCGCCAGCAGCCAGGGGGCTAGCGGGAGCGAGACCCAGTACTTC. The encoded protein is CASSQGASGSETQYF.

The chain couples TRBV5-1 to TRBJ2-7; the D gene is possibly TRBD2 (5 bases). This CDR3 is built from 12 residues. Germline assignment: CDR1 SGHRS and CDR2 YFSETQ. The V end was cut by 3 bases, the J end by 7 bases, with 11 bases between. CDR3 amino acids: CASSSDFLEQYF. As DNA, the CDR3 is TGCGCCAGCAGCTCGGACTTCTTGGAGCAGTACTTC.

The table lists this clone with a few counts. This CDR3 reads CASSLTYMNTEAFF. CDR3 nucleotide sequence: TGCGCCAGCAGCTTGACATACATGAACACTGAAGCTTTCTTT. The chain joins TRBV5-1 to TRBJ1-1; D gene uncertain. Germline V gene data show CDR1 as SGHRS and CDR2 as YFSETQ. CDR3 length: 14 residues. V shed 1 base and J shed 0 bases, with 7 bases lying between them.

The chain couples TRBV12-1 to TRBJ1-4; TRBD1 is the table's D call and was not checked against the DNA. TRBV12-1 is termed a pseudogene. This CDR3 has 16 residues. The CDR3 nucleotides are TGTGCCAGCAGCTTCCCTCGACAGCGACAAGGGGAAAAACTGTTTTTT. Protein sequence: CASSFPRQRQGEKLFF.

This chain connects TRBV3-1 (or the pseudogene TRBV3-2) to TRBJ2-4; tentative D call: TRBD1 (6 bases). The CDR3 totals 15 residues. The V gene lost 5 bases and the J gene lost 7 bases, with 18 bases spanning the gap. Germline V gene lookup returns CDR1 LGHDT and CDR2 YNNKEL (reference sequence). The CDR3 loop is CASSSPGVRLNIQYF. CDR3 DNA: TGTGCCAGCAGCTCGCCAGGGGTGCGTTTGAACATTCAGTACTTC.

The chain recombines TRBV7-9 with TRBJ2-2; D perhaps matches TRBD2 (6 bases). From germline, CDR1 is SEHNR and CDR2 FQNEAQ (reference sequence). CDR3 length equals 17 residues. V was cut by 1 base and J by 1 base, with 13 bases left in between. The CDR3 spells CASSLGRWRENTGELFF. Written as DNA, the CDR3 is TGTGCCAGCAGCTTAGGCCGGTGGAGGGAGAACACCGGGGAGCTGTTTTTT.